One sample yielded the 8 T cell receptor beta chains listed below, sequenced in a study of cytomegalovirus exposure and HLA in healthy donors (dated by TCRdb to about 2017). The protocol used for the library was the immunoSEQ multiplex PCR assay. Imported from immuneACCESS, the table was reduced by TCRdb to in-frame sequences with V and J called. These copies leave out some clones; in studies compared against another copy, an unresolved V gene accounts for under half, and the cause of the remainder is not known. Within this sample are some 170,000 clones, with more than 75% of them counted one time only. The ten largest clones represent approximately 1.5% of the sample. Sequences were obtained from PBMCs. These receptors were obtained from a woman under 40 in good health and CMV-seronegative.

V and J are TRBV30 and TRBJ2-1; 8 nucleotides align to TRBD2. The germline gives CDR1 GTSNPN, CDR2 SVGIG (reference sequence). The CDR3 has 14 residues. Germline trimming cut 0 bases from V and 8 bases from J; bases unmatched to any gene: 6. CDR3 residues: CAWSVERGFHEQFF. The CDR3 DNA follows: TGTGCCTGGAGTGTCGAGCGGGGGTTCCATGAGCAGTTCTTC. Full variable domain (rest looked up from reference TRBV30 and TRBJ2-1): SQTIHQWPATLVQPVGSPLSLECTVEGTSNPNLYWYRQAAGRGLQLLFYSVGIGQISSEVPQNLSASRPQDRQFILSSKKLLLSDSGFYLCAWSVERGFHEQFFGPGTRLTVL.

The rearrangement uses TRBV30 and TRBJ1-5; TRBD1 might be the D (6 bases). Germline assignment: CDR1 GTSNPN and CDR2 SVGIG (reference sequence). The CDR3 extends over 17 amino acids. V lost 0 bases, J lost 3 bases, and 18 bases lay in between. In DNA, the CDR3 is TGTGCCTGGAGTGTAGTACAGGGATCGGGCCTCAATCAGCCCCAGCATTTT. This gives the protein CAWSVVQGSGLNQPQHF.

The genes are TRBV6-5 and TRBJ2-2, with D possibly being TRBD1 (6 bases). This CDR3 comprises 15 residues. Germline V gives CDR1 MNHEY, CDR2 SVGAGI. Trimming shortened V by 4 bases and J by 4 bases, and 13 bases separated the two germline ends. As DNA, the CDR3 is TGTGCCAGCAGTTCGGGGACACTTCTCACCGGGGAGCTGTTTTTT. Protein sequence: CASSSGTLLTGELFF.

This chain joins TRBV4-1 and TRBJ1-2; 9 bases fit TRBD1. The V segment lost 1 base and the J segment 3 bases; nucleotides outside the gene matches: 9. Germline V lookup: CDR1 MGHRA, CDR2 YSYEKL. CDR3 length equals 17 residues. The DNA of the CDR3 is TGCGCCAGCAGCCAAGGACAGGGGGTTGGGGGAGACTATGGCTACACCTTC. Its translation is CASSQGQGVGGDYGYTF.

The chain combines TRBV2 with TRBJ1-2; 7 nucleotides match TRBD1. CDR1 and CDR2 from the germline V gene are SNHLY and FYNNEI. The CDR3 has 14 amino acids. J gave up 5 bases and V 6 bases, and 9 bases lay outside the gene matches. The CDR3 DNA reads TGTGCCAGCAGGCCGGCAGGGGGGAGTTATGGCTACACCTTC. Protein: CASRPAGGSYGYTF.

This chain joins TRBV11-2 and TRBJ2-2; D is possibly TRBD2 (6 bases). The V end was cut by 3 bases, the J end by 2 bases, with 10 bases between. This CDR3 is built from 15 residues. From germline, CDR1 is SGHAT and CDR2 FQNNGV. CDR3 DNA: TGTGCCAGCAGCTTCTCCGGGACTAACACCGGGGAGCTGTTTTTT. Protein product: CASSFSGTNTGELFF. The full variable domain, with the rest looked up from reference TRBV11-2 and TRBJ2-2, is EAGVAQSPRYKIIEKRQSVAFWCNPISGHATLYWYQQILGQGPKLLIQFQNNGVVDDSQLPKDRFSAERLKGVDSTLKIQPAKLEDSAVYLCASSFSGTNTGELFFGEGSRLTVL.

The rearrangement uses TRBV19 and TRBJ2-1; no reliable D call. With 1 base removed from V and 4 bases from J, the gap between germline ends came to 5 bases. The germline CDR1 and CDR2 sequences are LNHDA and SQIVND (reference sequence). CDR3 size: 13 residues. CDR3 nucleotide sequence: TGTGCCAGTAGTATAGGGCTTTACAATGAGCAGTTCTTC. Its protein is CASSIGLYNEQFF.

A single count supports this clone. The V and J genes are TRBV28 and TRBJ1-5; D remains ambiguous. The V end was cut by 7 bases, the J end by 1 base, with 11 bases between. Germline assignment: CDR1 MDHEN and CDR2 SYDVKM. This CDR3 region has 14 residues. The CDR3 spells CASITTGSNQPQHF. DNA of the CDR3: TGTGCCAGCATTACAACCGGGAGCAATCAGCCCCAGCATTTT. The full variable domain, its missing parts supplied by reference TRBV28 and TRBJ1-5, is DVKVTQSSRYLVKRTGEKVFLECVQDMDHENMFWYRQDPGLGLRLIYFSYDVKMKEKGDIPEGYSVSREKKERFSLILESASTNQTSMYLCASITTGSNQPQHFGDGTRLSIL.